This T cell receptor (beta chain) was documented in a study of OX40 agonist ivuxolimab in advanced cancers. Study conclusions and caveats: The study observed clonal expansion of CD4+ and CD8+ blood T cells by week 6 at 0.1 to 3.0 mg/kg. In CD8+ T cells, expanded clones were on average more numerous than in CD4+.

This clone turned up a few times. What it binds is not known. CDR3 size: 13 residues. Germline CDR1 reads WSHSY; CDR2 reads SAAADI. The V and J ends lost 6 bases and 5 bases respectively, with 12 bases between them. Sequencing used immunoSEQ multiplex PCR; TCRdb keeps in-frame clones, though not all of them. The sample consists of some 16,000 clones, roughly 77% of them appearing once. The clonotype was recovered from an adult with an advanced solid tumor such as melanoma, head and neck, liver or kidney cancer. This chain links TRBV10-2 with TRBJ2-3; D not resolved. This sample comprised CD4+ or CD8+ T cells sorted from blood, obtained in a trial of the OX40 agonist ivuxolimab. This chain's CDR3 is CASRLGSGDTQYF. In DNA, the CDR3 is TGCGCCAGCAGGTTGGGTTCCGGAGATACGCAGTATTTT.